These 18 T cell receptor beta chains came from one sample sequenced in a study of T cell responses to AZD1222 COVID-19 vaccine. Generated by immunoSEQ multiplex PCR, the TCRdb table keeps only in-frame clones and is missing some. The sample holds 150,000 to 200,000 clones, approximately 93% seen once. Specimen: peripheral blood, collected 28 days after the second AZD1222 dose. These receptors were obtained from an adult who received the AZD1222 COVID-19 vaccine.

This sequence joins TRBV2 and TRBJ2-3; D is tentatively TRBD1 or TRBD2 (5 bases each). Trimming left V 4 bases short and J 2 bases short, with 13 bases between. The germline gives CDR1 SNHLY, CDR2 FYNNEI. The CDR3 has 15 amino acids. CDR3 coding DNA: TGTGCCAGCAGTGGTCTCGGGACGTTCACAGATACGCAGTATTTT. The encoded protein is CASSGLGTFTDTQYF.

V gene TRBV6-5 combines with J gene TRBJ2-7, with 8 positions matching TRBD2. V shed 0 bases and J 6 bases; nucleotides not matched to a gene: 1. CDR1 MNHEY and CDR2 SVGAGI come from the germline V gene. The CDR3 sequence is 13 residues long. The CDR3: CASSYSSGGEQYF. The CDR3, as DNA: TGTGCCAGCAGTTACTCGAGCGGGGGCGAGCAGTACTTC.

The chain carries TRBV6-1 and TRBJ1-5; D remains unclear. Germline CDR1 and CDR2: MNHNS and SASEGT. Trimming pared 6 bases from V and 1 base from J, leaving 10 bases between. The CDR3 totals 14 residues. CDR3 loop: CASSQSASNQPQHF. As DNA, the CDR3 is TGTGCCAGCAGCCAGTCGGCCAGCAATCAGCCCCAGCATTTT.

V is TRBV5-6 and J is TRBJ1-3; unclear D gene. The CDR3 extends over 13 amino acids. The germline CDR1 and CDR2 sequences are SGHDT and YYEEEE. V was cut by 4 bases and J by 0 bases, with 5 bases left in between. The CDR3 DNA is TGTGCCAGCAGCATCATCTCTGGAAACACCATATATTTT. Translation gives CASSIISGNTIYF.

This chain joins TRBV7-2 and TRBJ2-7; TRBD2 is a possible D gene (5 bases). Germline V gene data show CDR1 as SGHTA and CDR2 as FQGNSA. Trimming took 2 bases from V and 7 from J, leaving 12 bases between them. The CDR3 covers 13 residues. The CDR3 bases are TGTGCCAGCAGCTTATCATCCGGGGTTGAGCAGTACTTC. The encoded protein is CASSLSSGVEQYF.

The rearrangement joins TRBV11-2 to TRBJ1-1, with TRBD1 as a possible D gene (6 bases). Trimming stripped 5 bases from V and 0 bases from J, with 19 bases between. Per the germline V gene, CDR1 is SGHAT and CDR2 is FQNNGV. The CDR3 totals 17 residues. CDR3 loop: CASSTHRRDTMNTEAFF. CDR3 bases: TGTGCCAGCAGCACCCATCGCCGGGACACTATGAACACTGAAGCTTTCTTT.

V is TRBV2 and J is TRBJ2-3; 7 nucleotides match TRBD2. Germline loops: CDR1 SNHLY, CDR2 FYNNEI. The CDR3 is 14 residues long. V shed 6 bases, J shed 0 bases, and the junction held 3 bases outside the gene matches. CDR3 nucleotides: TGTGCCAGCAGGGCGGGGGTAAGCACAGATACGCAGTATTTT. Protein sequence: CASRAGVSTDTQYF.

V gene TRBV2 combines with J gene TRBJ2-3, with D maybe TRBD2 (6 bases). CDR3 length equals 15 residues. The germline CDR1 and CDR2 sequences are SNHLY and FYNNEI. V was pared by 7 bases and J by 4 bases, with 18 bases between. In nucleotides, the CDR3 is TGTGCCAGCATCGGGGCGGGGAGAACGGCAGATACGCAGTATTTT. Amino acid sequence: CASIGAGRTADTQYF.

The gene calls are TRBV7-8 and TRBJ1-2; 9 bases align to TRBD1. This CDR3 spans 14 amino acids. The J segment lost 8 bases and the V segment lost 9 bases, leaving 13 bases of the junction unmatched. Germline assignment: CDR1 SGHVS and CDR2 FQNEAQ. The DNA for the CDR3 is TGTGCCAGTACCCCGGGACAGGGAATCTCCGGCTACACCTTC. Encoded protein: CASTPGQGISGYTF.

The V gene is TRBV27, the J gene TRBJ2-7, with D perhaps matching TRBD1 (6 bases). Germline V CDR1 and CDR2: MNHEY, SMNVEV (reference sequence). The CDR3 consists of 13 residues. Deletions cut 2 bases from V and 4 bases from J, with 9 bases between. CDR3 nucleotides: TGTGCCAGCAGTTTAGCGGACAGTTACGAGCAGTACTTC. It is translated as CASSLADSYEQYF.

The J gene is TRBJ2-7, the V gene TRBV18; 9 bases align to TRBD1. This CDR3 has 14 amino acids. After removal of 6 bases from V and 2 bases from J, the junction contained 5 bases not matched to a gene. Germline lookup yields CDR1 KGHSH and CDR2 LQKENI. CDR3 protein: CASSPRQGAYEQYF. The CDR3 coding sequence is TGTGCCAGCTCCCCTAGACAGGGGGCCTACGAGCAGTACTTC.

V usage is TRBV11-3 and J usage is TRBJ2-5; either TRBD1 or TRBD2 may supply D (6 bases each). Looked up from germline, CDR1 is SGHNT and CDR2 is YENEEA. This CDR3 is 14 amino acids long. Trimming shortened V by 5 bases and J by 5 bases, and 15 bases separated the two germline ends. CDR3 in amino acids: CASSPGTGRETQYF. DNA of the CDR3: TGTGCCAGCAGCCCTGGTACAGGGAGGGAGACCCAGTACTTC. Complete variable domain (other parts from reference TRBV11-3 and TRBJ2-5): EAGVVQSPRYKIIEKKQPVAFWCNPISGHNTLYWYLQNLGQGPELLIRYENEEAVDDSQLPKDRFSAERLKGVDSTLKIQPAELGDSAVYLCASSPGTGRETQYFGPGTRLLVL.

The chain uses TRBV10-2 and TRBJ1-2; 7 positions match TRBD1. The CDR3 extends over 13 amino acids. The V and J ends lost 5 bases and 3 bases, in that order; junction bases with no gene match: 3. The germline gives CDR1 WSHSY, CDR2 SAAADI. For the CDR3, the DNA is TGCGCCAGCAGTAGGACAGGTGACTATGGCTACACCTTC. Its protein is CASSRTGDYGYTF.

The V gene is TRBV5-1, the J gene TRBJ2-1, with 11 nucleotides matching TRBD2. Germline CDR1 reads SGHRS; CDR2 reads YFSETQ. The CDR3 covers 15 residues. Unmatched junction bases numbered 6, after V lost 3 bases and J lost 7 bases. CDR3 coding DNA: TGCGCCAGCAGCTCAATAGCGGGGGGGCCAAATGAGCAGTTCTTC. Amino acids: CASSSIAGGPNEQFF.

The chain joins TRBV25-1 to TRBJ1-2; TRBD1 matches 7 bases. The CDR3 is 17 amino acids. Germline assignment: CDR1 MGHDK and CDR2 SYGVNS. The ends lost 0 bases at V and 5 bases at J; junction bases unmatched: 12. For the CDR3, the DNA is TGTGCCAGCAGTGAATATGGTGGGGGGACAGTGGGGTATGGCTACACCTTC. This encodes CASSEYGGGTVGYGYTF.

The chain has TRBV6-6 and TRBJ1-1; D ambiguous. The CDR3 covers 15 residues. Germline CDR1 is MNHNY and CDR2 is SVGAGI (reference sequence). V was pared by 5 bases and J by 0 bases, with 13 bases between. This CDR3 is CASSPYKDLNTEAFF. The DNA of the CDR3 is TGTGCCAGCAGTCCGTATAAGGACTTGAACACTGAAGCTTTCTTT.

The chain uses TRBV4-3 and TRBJ2-2; D unclear. V shed 5 bases and J shed 5 bases, with 15 bases lying between them. Germline V gene lookup returns CDR1 LGHNA and CDR2 YSLEER. The CDR3 runs to 15 residues. In DNA form, the CDR3 reads TGCGCCAGCAGCTTAAAGGTTTCCGAAACCGGGGAGCTGTTTTTT. Translating it yields CASSLKVSETGELFF.

The rearrangement uses TRBV5-1 and TRBJ2-7; D possibly corresponds to TRBD1 (6 bases). This CDR3 has 14 residues. Per the germline V gene, CDR1 is SGHRS and CDR2 is YFSETQ. V was shortened by 4 bases and J by 3 bases, with 14 bases between the two germline ends. The CDR3 spells CASSIPGHGYEQYF. CDR3 bases: TGCGCCAGCAGCATACCGGGACATGGCTACGAGCAGTACTTC. Supplemented by reference TRBV5-1 and TRBJ2-7, the full variable domain reads KAGVTQTPRYLIKTRGQQVTLSCSPISGHRSVSWYQQTPGQGLQFLFEYFSETQRNKGNFPGRFSGRQFSNSRSEMNVSTLELGDSALYLCASSIPGHGYEQYFGPGTRLTVT.